This entry is about one T cell receptor beta chain. This clonotype was seen ten or more times. Its antigen remains undetermined. No much larger clone is present one base from it, and per-base qualities are unavailable. The data were obtained in a study of CD8 T cells in ankylosing spondylitis (dated 2017 in TCRdb). Study-wide context: The study profiled T cell receptor beta repertoires in healthy donors and ankylosing spondylitis patients to find disease-linked TCR variants. The full study cohort comprised 25 ankylosing spondylitis patients and 85 to 120 healthy donors. Samples of peripheral blood were taken, and for ankylosing spondylitis patients, synovial fluid was collected as well. Overall results and qualifications from the work: Blood from ankylosing spondylitis patients appeared to be characterized by a TCR beta motif composed of eight highly homologous amino acid variants. In peripheral blood, the disease-linked clones were found at relatively low frequencies and had a CD8+ phenotype. Some TCR beta motif variants had previously been reported in synovial fluid and blood of reactive arthritis patients, which suggested common disease-initiation mechanisms. The disease-linked clones were reported as significantly enriched in matched synovial fluid samples from ankylosing spondylitis patients.

V drops 3 bases and J drops 4 bases, leaving 13 bases in between. The CDR3 covers 14 residues, taking in both the cysteine and the phenylalanine. Of the read, only the CDR3 DNA is kept; its 42 bases are in frame from base 1. The germline V gene supplies CDR1 SGHAT and CDR2 FQNNGV. Sequencing used an Illumina HiSeq 2500. TCR beta libraries were prepared by quantitative 5'-RACE with molecular barcodes. Per the source publication's procedure: A new computational method, built on a probabilistic model of VDJ rearrangement, was used to identify disease-linked TCR variants. TCRdb reran the public reads through fastp at Q25 and MiXCR, keeping productive beta chains. Every CDR3 protein is listed once, alongside the most common genes and DNA of its rows. What appears here as the V and J calls and clone size reflects TCRdb's work, not the paper's. Across this sample there are 210,000 or so distinct CDR3 sequences, with approximately 7.6% seen only once. The ten largest clonotypes hold roughly 5% of the sample.

This TCR was recovered from a female donor with ankylosing spondylitis or in good health (not recorded which). This sequence uses TRBV11-2 and TRBJ2-7; the D call is tentative, TRBD1 or TRBD2, as each matches 5 bases. The sequencing input was blood, either unsorted or a sorted T cell fraction (not recorded which). Read as DNA, the sequence is TGTGCCAGCAGCTTTGTGGGGGTTGCGTACGAGCAGTACTTC. This encodes CASSFVGVAYEQYF. Beyond the CDR3, the reference TRBV11-2 and TRBJ2-7 genes provide the residues; the full variable domain reads: EAGVAQSPRYKIIEKRQSVAFWCNPISGHATLYWYQQILGQGPKLLIQFQNNGVVDDSQLPKDRFSAERLKGVDSTLKIQPAKLEDSAVYLCASSFVGVAYEQYFGPGTRLTVT.